This TCR beta chain originates from a study of Graves' ophthalmopathy and Graves' hyperthyroidism. Details on this clonotype: Antigen: not known.

Overall study findings and caveats: As the model predicted ophthalmopathy progression, it achieved a sensitivity of 70% to 71% and a specificity of about 72%. Among expanded thyroid clonotypes above 0.001 frequency, most also occurred in blood.

V was pared by 2 bases and J by 2 bases, with 2 bases of the junction left unmatched. The CDR3 is 16 amino acids. CDR1 is MGHRA, CDR2 YSYEKL, per germline. PBMCs had their origin in fresh peripheral blood (10 ml). Researchers took RNA transcripts and amplified TCR beta CDR3 regions from them. Following a first-round RT-PCR that used HTBI primers, a second-round multiplex PCR was carried out. TCRdb analysed the multiplex PCR reads with MiXCR anew, one entry per CDR3 protein. The profile covers hundreds of thousands of distinct CDR3 sequences, with under 25% appearing a single time and more than 2.5% taken by the ten largest.

The receptor comes from a young woman with stable Graves' hyperthyroidism. V usage is TRBV4-1 and J usage is TRBJ2-7; 14 nucleotides align to TRBD2. Sequencing used peripheral blood. The CDR3 nucleotides are TGCGCCAGCAGCCAAACGGGACTAGCGGGGGCCTACGAGCAGTACTTC. It yields the protein CASSQTGLAGAYEQYF.